The T cell receptor beta chain under discussion was sequenced for a study of human T cells and chemical hapten exposure. A single record per CDR3 protein comes from TCRdb applying MiXCR to the RACE reads. The sample includes roughly 110,000 distinct CDR3 sequences, less than 15% seen only once; the top ten take 1.6%. Time point meaning: pre-sensitization, week 0. The treatment was: therapeutic diphenylcyclopropenone sensitization with weekly scalp DPC. V gave up 0 bases and J gave up 6 bases, with 9 bases separating them. The CDR3 length is 13 residues. Germline V gene lookup returns CDR1 SEHNR and CDR2 FQNEAQ (reference sequence).

This rearrangement joins TRBV7-9 to TRBJ2-7, with D uncertain. The sample consisted of whole blood, taken in connection with sensitization to the hapten diphenylcyclopropenone (DPC). The TCR originated in a woman between 50 and 59 years old with alopecia areata. Some clones in this sample may be carry-over from other donors' samples. The CDR3 loop is CASSLAALPEQYF. For the CDR3, the DNA is TGTGCCAGCAGCTTAGCCGCTTTGCCCGAGCAGTACTTC.